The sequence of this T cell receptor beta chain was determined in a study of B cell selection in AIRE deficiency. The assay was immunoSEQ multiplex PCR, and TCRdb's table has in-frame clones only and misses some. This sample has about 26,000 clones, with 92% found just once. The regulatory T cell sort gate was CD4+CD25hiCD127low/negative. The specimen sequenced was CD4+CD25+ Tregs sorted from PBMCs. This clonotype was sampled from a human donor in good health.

The CDR3 reads CASSEQGFAEAFF. The CDR3 nucleotides read TGTGCCAGCAGTGAACAGGGGTTCGCTGAAGCTTTCTTT. The chain joins TRBV6-1 to TRBJ1-1, with a tentative D call TRBD1 (6 bases). V shed 2 bases and J shed 6 bases, with 10 bases lying between them. The germline CDR1 and CDR2 sequences are MNHNS and SASEGT. The CDR3 covers 13 residues.